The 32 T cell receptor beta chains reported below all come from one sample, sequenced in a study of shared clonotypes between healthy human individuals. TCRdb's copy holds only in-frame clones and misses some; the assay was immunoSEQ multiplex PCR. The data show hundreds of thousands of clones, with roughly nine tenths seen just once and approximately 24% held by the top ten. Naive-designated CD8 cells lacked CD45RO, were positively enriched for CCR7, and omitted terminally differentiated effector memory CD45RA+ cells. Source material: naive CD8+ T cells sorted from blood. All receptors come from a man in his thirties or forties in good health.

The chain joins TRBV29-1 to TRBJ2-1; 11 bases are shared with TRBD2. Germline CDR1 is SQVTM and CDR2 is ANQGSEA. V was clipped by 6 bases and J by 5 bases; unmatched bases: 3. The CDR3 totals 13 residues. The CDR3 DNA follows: TGCAGCGTGGGGACTAGCGGAAACAATGAGCAGTTCTTC. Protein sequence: CSVGTSGNNEQFF.

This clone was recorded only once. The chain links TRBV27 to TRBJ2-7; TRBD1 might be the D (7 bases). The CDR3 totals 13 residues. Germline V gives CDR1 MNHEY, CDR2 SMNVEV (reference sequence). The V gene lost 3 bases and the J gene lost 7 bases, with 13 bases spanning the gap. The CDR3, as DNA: TGTGCCAGCAGTTTGCCGACAGGGAGGGAGCAGTACTTC. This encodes CASSLPTGREQYF.

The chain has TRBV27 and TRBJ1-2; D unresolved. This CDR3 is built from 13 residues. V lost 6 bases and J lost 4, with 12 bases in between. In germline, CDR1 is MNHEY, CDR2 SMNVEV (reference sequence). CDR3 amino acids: CASSLKQFYGYTF. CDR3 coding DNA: TGTGCCAGCAGCCTCAAACAGTTCTATGGCTACACCTTC.

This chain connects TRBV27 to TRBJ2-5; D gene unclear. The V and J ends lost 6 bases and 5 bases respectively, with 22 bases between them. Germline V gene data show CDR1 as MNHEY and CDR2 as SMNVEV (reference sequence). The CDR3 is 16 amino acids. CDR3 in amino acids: CASSPSSRRVGETQYF. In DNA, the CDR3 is TGTGCCAGCAGCCCAAGCAGCCGGAGAGTTGGGGAGACCCAGTACTTC.

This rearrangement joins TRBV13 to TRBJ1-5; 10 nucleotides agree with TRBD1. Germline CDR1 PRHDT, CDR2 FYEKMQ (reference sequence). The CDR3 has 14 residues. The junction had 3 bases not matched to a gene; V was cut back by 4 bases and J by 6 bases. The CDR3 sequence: CASSYGQGVQPQHF. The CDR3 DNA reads TGTGCCAGCAGCTACGGACAGGGGGTTCAGCCCCAGCATTTT. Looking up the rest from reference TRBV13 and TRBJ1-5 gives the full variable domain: AAGVIQSPRHLIKEKRETATLKCYPIPRHDTVYWYQQGPGQDPQFLISFYEKMQSDKGSIPDRFSAQQFSDYHSELNMSSLELGDSALYFCASSYGQGVQPQHFGDGTRLSIL.

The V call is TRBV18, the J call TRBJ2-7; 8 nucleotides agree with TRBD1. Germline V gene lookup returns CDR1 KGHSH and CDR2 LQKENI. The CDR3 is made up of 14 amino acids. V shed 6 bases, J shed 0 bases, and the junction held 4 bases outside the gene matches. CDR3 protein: CASSHGTGSYEQYF. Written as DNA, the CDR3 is TGTGCCAGCTCCCATGGGACAGGCTCCTACGAGCAGTACTTC.

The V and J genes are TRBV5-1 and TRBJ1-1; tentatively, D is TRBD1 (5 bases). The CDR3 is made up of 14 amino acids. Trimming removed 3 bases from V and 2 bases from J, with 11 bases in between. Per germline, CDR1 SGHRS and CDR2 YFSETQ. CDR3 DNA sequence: TGCGCCAGCAGCTACCGGGACCTAAACACTGAAGCTTTCTTT. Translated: CASSYRDLNTEAFF.

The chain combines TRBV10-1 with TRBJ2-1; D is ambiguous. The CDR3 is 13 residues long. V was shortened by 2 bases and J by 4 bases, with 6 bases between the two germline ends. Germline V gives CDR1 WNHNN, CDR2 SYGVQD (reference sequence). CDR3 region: CASSEGPYNEQFF. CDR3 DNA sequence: TGCGCCAGCAGTGAGGGACCGTACAATGAGCAGTTCTTC.

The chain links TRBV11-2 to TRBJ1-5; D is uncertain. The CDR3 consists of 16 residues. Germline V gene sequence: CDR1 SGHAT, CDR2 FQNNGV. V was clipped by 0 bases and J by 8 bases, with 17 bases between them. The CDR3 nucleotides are TGTGCCAGCAGCTTAGATTGGGGTGGAAAGTTTGAGCCCCAGCATTTT. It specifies CASSLDWGGKFEPQHF.

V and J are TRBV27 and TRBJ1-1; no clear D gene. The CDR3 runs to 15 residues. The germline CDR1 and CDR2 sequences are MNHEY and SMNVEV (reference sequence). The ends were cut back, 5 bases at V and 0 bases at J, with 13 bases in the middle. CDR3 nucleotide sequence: TGTGCCAGCAGTCCGTCGGGAGGTATGAACACTGAAGCTTTCTTT. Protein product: CASSPSGGMNTEAFF.

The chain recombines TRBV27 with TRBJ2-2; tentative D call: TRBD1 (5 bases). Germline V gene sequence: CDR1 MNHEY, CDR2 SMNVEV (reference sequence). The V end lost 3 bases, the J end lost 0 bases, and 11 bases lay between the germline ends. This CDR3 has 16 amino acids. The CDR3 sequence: CASSLGPHSNTGELFF. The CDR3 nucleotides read TGTGCCAGCAGTTTGGGGCCGCATTCGAACACCGGGGAGCTGTTTTTT.

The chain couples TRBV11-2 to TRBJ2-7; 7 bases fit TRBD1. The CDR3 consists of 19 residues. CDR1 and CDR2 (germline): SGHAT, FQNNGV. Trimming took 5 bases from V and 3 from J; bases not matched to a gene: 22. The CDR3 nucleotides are TGTGCCAGCAGCCTTAGGCCCAGGGGGAGTCTATCAAATTTCTACGAGCAGTACTTC. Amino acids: CASSLRPRGSLSNFYEQYF.

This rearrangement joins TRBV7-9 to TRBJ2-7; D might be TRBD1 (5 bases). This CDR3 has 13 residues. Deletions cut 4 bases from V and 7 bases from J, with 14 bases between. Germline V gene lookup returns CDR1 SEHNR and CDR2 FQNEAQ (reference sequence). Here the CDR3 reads CASSYPGNLEQYF. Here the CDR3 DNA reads TGTGCCAGCAGCTACCCAGGGAACTTGGAGCAGTACTTC.

For the CDR3, the DNA is TGTGCCAGCAGTCGCCCCCGGGACAGGGGAAGCTCCTACAATGAGCAGTTCTTC. This codes for CASSRPRDRGSSYNEQFF. This rearrangement joins TRBV7-2 to TRBJ2-1, with 10 bases lining up with TRBD1. This CDR3 contains 18 residues. The J segment lost 0 bases and the V segment lost 6 bases, leaving 11 bases of the junction unmatched. The germline V gene encodes CDR1 SGHTA and CDR2 FQGNSA.

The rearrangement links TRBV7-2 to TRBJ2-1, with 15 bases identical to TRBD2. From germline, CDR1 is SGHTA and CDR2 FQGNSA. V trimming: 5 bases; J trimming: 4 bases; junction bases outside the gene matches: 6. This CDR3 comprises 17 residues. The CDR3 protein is CASSLRTSGREYNEQFF. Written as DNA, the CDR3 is TGTGCCAGCAGCCTACGGACTAGCGGGAGGGAATACAATGAGCAGTTCTTC.

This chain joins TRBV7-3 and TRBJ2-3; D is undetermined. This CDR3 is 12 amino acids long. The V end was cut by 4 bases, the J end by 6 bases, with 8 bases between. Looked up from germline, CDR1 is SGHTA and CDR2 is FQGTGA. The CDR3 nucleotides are TGTGCCAGCAGCTCCCCCCCGGATACGCAGTATTTT. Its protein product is CASSSPPDTQYF.

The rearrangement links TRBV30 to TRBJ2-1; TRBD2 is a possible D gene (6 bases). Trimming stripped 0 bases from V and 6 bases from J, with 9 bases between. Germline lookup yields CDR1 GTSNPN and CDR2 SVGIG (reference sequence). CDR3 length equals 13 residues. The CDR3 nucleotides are TGTGCCTGGAGTGTATCCGGGGGCAATGAGCAGTTCTTC. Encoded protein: CAWSVSGGNEQFF.

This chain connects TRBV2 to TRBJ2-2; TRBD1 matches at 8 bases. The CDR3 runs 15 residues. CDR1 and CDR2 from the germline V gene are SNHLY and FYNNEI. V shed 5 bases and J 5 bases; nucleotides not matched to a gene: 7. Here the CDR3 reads CASSPPRTGTGELFF. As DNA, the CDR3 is TGTGCCAGCAGTCCACCACGGACAGGGACCGGGGAGCTGTTTTTT.

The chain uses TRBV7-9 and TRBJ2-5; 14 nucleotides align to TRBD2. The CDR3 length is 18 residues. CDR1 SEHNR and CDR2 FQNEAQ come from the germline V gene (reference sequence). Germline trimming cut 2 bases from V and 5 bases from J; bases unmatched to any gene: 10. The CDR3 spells CASSLPRPGLAGEETQYF. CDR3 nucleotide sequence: TGTGCCAGCAGCTTACCCCGACCGGGACTAGCGGGAGAGGAGACCCAGTACTTC.

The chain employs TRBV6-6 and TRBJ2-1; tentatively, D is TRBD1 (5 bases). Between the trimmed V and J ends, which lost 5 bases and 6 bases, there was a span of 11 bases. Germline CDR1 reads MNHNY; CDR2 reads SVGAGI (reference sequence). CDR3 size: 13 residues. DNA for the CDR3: TGTGCCAGCAGTATGCAGGGTGCCAATGAGCAGTTCTTC. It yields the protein CASSMQGANEQFF.

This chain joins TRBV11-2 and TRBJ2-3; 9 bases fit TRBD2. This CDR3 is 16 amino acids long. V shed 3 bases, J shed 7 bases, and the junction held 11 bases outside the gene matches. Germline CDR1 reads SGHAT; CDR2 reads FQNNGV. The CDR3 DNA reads TGTGCCAGCAGCTTCCGCGGTGGTAGCGGGAGAAATACGCAGTATTTT. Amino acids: CASSFRGGSGRNTQYF.

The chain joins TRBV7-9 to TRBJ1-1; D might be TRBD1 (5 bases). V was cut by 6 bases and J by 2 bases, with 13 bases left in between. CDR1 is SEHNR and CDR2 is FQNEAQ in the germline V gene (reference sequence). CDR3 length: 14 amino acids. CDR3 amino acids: CASRGQGINTEAFF. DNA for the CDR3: TGTGCCAGCAGGGGGCAGGGTATAAACACTGAAGCTTTCTTT.

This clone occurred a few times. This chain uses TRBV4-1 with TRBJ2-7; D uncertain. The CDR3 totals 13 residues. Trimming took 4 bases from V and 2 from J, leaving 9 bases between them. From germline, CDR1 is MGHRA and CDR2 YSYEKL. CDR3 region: CASSRSSAYEQYF. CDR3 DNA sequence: TGCGCCAGCAGCCGCTCCTCTGCCTACGAGCAGTACTTC.

CDR3 nucleotides: TGTGCCAGCAGCCCGGGACTAGCGGGAGACGACGAGCAGTACTTC. It is translated as CASSPGLAGDDEQYF. The chain employs TRBV5-5 and TRBJ2-7; 14 nucleotides line up with TRBD2. The CDR3 runs 15 residues. J gave up 5 bases and V 4 bases, and 5 bases lay outside the gene matches. Looked up from germline, CDR1 is SGHKS and CDR2 is YYEKEE (reference sequence).

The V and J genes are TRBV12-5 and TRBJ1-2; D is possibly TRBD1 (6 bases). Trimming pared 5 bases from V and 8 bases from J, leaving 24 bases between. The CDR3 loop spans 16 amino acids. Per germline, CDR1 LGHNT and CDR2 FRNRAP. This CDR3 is CASGPPTGRRTIGYTF. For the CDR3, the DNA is TGTGCTAGTGGTCCCCCCACAGGGCGGCGGACGATAGGCTACACCTTC.

The CDR3, as DNA: TGTGCTAGTGGTTTGGTCGTCGGAACAGGGAAAGAGACCCAGTACTTC. Translated, it gives CASGLVVGTGKETQYF. The rearrangement uses TRBV12-5 and TRBJ2-5; TRBD1 is a possible D gene (6 bases). V lost 0 bases and J 3 bases, leaving 14 bases between the germline ends. Germline V lookup: CDR1 LGHNT, CDR2 FRNRAP. The CDR3 spans 16 residues.

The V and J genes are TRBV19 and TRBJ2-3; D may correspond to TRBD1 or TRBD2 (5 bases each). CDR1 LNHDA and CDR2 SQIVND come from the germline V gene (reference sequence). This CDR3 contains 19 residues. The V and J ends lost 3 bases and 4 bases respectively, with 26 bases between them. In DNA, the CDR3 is TGTGCCAGTAGTATTGAATACGGACTCCCCGTGTGGGGCGCAGATACGCAGTATTTT. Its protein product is CASSIEYGLPVWGADTQYF.

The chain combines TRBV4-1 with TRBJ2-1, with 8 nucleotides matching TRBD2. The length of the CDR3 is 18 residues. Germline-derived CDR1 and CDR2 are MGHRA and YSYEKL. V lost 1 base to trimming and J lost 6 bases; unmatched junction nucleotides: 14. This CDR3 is CASSQVVDAGGKGNEQFF. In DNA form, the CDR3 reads TGCGCCAGCAGCCAAGTTGTAGATGCGGGGGGCAAGGGCAATGAGCAGTTCTTC.

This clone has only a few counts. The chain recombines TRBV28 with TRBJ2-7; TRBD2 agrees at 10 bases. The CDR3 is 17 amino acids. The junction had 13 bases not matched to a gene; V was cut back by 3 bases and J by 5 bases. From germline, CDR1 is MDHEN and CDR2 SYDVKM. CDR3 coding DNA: TGTGCCAGCAGTTTCGGGGGAGCGGGAGGGCCGGCGAACGAGCAGTACTTC. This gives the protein CASSFGGAGGPANEQYF.

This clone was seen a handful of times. In DNA form, the CDR3 reads TGTGCCAGCAGTTACGGTAGAGGACAGCCGGGTGGCGAGCAGTACTTC. Its protein product is CASSYGRGQPGGEQYF. This rearrangement joins TRBV6-5 to TRBJ2-7; the D gene is possibly TRBD1 (6 bases). CDR1 and CDR2 (germline): MNHEY, SVGAGI. The CDR3 covers 16 residues. V lost 2 bases to trimming and J lost 6 bases, with 20 bases between them.

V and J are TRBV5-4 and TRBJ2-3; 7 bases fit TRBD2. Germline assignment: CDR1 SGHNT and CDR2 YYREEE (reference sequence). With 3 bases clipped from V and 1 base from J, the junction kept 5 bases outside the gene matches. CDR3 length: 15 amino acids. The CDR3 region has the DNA TGTGCCAGCAGCTCATACGCGGGGGGCACAGATACGCAGTATTTT. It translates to CASSSYAGGTDTQYF. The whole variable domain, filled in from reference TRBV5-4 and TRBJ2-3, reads ETGVTQSPTHLIKTRGQQVTLRCSSQSGHNTVSWYQQALGQGPQFIFQYYREEENGRGNFPPRFSGLQFPNYSSELNVNALELDDSALYLCASSSYAGGTDTQYFGPGTRLTVL.

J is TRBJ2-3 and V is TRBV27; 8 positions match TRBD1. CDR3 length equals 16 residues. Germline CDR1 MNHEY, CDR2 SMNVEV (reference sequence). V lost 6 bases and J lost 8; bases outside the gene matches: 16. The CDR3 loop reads CASSLQRSGGGVTQYF. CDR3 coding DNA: TGTGCCAGCAGCCTACAACGTTCAGGGGGCGGGGTTACGCAGTATTTT.